Presented here are 30 T cell receptor beta chains from one specimen sequenced in a study of shared clonotypes between healthy human individuals. Only in-frame clones appear in the TCRdb table, and some are missing; sequencing was by immunoSEQ multiplex PCR. The sample contains 2 million or so clones, roughly 94% of which appear only once. Input material: naive CD4+ T cells sorted from blood. Subset described: CD45RA+ positively selected. Source of these receptors: a man aged 18 to 29 in good health.

The genes are TRBV29-1 and TRBJ2-3, with D perhaps matching TRBD2 (6 bases). V was pared by 7 bases and J by 1 base, with 12 bases between. The germline V gene has CDR1 SQVTM and CDR2 ANQGSEA. This CDR3 is built from 13 residues. CDR3 residues: CSAPSDRTDTQYF. The CDR3, as DNA: TGCAGCGCGCCTAGCGACCGCACAGATACGCAGTATTTT.

The J gene is TRBJ1-2, the V gene TRBV4-1; no firm D call. Germline loops: CDR1 MGHRA, CDR2 YSYEKL. The CDR3 runs to 16 residues. The ends were cut back, 4 bases at V and 0 bases at J, with 15 bases in the middle. CDR3 region: CASSPGMQLSNYGYTF. In DNA, the CDR3 is TGCGCCAGCAGCCCTGGGATGCAGCTCTCTAACTATGGCTACACCTTC.

This clone showed up just once. This chain connects TRBV19 to TRBJ1-2; D gene ambiguous. V lost 2 bases, J lost 4 bases, and 8 bases lay in between. Germline values: CDR1 LNHDA, CDR2 SQIVND (reference sequence). The CDR3 spans 13 residues. The CDR3 sequence is CASSISRSYGYTF. DNA for the CDR3: TGTGCCAGTAGTATAAGTCGGTCCTATGGCTACACCTTC.

J is TRBJ1-2 and V is TRBV6-1; unclear D gene. V was pared by 7 bases and J by 2 bases, with 8 bases between. CDR3 length: 12 amino acids. Germline CDR1 reads MNHNS; CDR2 reads SASEGT. The CDR3 region has the DNA TGTGCCAGCATCGGTGTCAACTATGGCTACACCTTC. The encoded protein is CASIGVNYGYTF.

This chain uses TRBV9 with TRBJ1-1; 7 bases line up with TRBD1. J was trimmed by 2 bases and V by 2 bases; bases with no gene match: 6. CDR3 length: 15 residues. Germline CDR1 and CDR2: SGDLS and YYNGEE. CDR3 sequence (DNA): TGTGCCAGCAGCGTCGGGGACAGATTTAACACTGAAGCTTTCTTT. Translated, it gives CASSVGDRFNTEAFF.

Worth noting for this clone: An end of the junction differs from the germline gene, which may be a read error. This chain joins TRBV7-7 and TRBJ2-5; tentatively, D is TRBD1 or TRBD2 (6 bases each). The germline V gene encodes CDR1 SSHAT and CDR2 FNYEAQ (reference sequence). This CDR3 region has 15 residues. The CDR3 DNA follows: TGTGCTAGCAGCTTCTCGGGGGCCAGGGGCGAGACCCAGTACTTC. This gives the protein CASSFSGARGETQYF.

The CDR3 loop is CASSSVDRGGYTF. The CDR3 coding sequence is TGTGCCAGCAGTTCTGTAGACAGGGGTGGCTACACCTTC. The J gene is TRBJ1-2, the V gene TRBV27; 8 bases map to TRBD1. The CDR3 is made up of 13 amino acids. V lost 4 bases, J lost 7 bases, and 5 bases stayed unmatched. Germline CDR1 and CDR2: MNHEY and SMNVEV (reference sequence).

This rearrangement joins TRBV15 to TRBJ2-3; a weak D match, TRBD1 (7 bases). Germline CDR1 reads LNHNV; CDR2 reads YYDKDF (reference sequence). The CDR3 contains 15 residues. V was pared by 5 bases and J by 5 bases, with 17 bases between. CDR3: CATSLGGTAQDTQYF. The CDR3 DNA reads as TGTGCCACCAGCTTAGGGGGGACAGCTCAAGATACGCAGTATTTT.

The CDR3 nucleotides are TGTGCCAGCAGCTTTTCGTCGACGGATAATTCACCCCTCCACTTT. As protein: CASSFSSTDNSPLHF. The chain is built from TRBV11-3 and TRBJ1-6, with D unclear. Per the germline V gene, CDR1 is SGHNT and CDR2 is YENEEA. This CDR3 has 15 amino acids. The germline V and J ends were trimmed by 3 bases and 5 bases, with 11 bases remaining between them.

The chain is built from TRBV5-1 and TRBJ1-2, with a weak D call TRBD1 (6 bases). The CDR3 spans 13 residues. Germline-derived CDR1 and CDR2 are SGHRS and YFSETQ. V lost 7 bases, J lost 0 bases, and 10 bases lay in between. CDR3 protein: CASGAGANYGYTF. CDR3 coding DNA: TGCGCCAGCGGAGCAGGGGCTAACTATGGCTACACCTTC.

The rearrangement joins TRBV7-9 to TRBJ2-7, with 7 bases that match TRBD1. Losses at the gene ends were 5 bases for V and 4 bases for J; bases not matched to a gene: 11. The CDR3 consists of 15 residues. CDR1 and CDR2 from the germline V gene are SEHNR and FQNEAQ (reference sequence). This CDR3 is CASSRTGTARYEQYF. The CDR3 DNA reads as TGTGCCAGCAGCCGGACCGGGACAGCTCGATACGAGCAGTACTTC.

The gene calls are TRBV5-1 and TRBJ1-3; TRBD1 might be the D (6 bases). Trimming cost V 2 bases and J 2 bases, with 14 bases left between them. This CDR3 contains 16 residues. Germline V CDR1 and CDR2: SGHRS, YFSETQ. The DNA of the CDR3 is TGCGCCAGCAGCTTATTGGACAGCGGTACTGGAAACACCATATATTTT. Its protein product is CASSLLDSGTGNTIYF.

Turning to this clone: Other nucleotide sequences from this sample produce the same CDR3. The chain is built from TRBV18 and TRBJ1-6; 9 nucleotides line up with TRBD1. The CDR3 has 14 amino acids. CDR1 is KGHSH, CDR2 LQKENI, per germline. J was trimmed by 8 bases and V by 3 bases; bases with no gene match: 2. The CDR3 here is CASSPRDRDSPLHF. CDR3 DNA: TGTGCCAGCTCACCTCGGGACAGGGATTCACCCCTCCACTTT.

This clone was recorded only once. V usage is TRBV5-6 and J usage is TRBJ2-1, with D perhaps matching TRBD1 (6 bases). This CDR3 has 15 amino acids. Trimming removed 4 bases at V and 7 bases at J, with 18 bases between. Germline V gives CDR1 SGHDT, CDR2 YYEEEE. CDR3 residues: CASSRTRDKVNEQFF. In DNA form, the CDR3 reads TGTGCCAGCAGCAGGACCCGGGACAAAGTGAATGAGCAGTTCTTC.

The chain carries TRBV13 and TRBJ1-2; 8 positions match TRBD1. Germline V gene data show CDR1 as PRHDT and CDR2 as FYEKMQ (reference sequence). Trimming took 5 bases from V and 4 from J; bases not matched to a gene: 6. This CDR3 spans 14 amino acids. The DNA for the CDR3 is TGTGCCAGCAGCACTCGACAGGGGCCCTATGGCTACACCTTC. It encodes CASSTRQGPYGYTF.

The J gene is TRBJ2-5, the V gene TRBV11-2; TRBD2 is a possible D gene (6 bases). From germline, CDR1 is SGHAT and CDR2 FQNNGV. V lost 6 bases and J 1 base, leaving 15 bases between the germline ends. The CDR3 totals 15 residues. CDR3 sequence: CASSLLLGGQETQYF. CDR3 nucleotide sequence: TGTGCCAGCAGTCTTCTACTGGGGGGCCAAGAGACCCAGTACTTC.

The table lists this clone with a few counts. In the same sample, other DNA sequences code for this CDR3. The V and J genes are TRBV5-1 and TRBJ1-5, with 7 bases fitting TRBD1. Germline V gene lookup returns CDR1 SGHRS and CDR2 YFSETQ. This CDR3 spans 14 amino acids. After removal of 4 bases from V and 2 bases from J, the junction contained 3 bases not matched to a gene. DNA for the CDR3: TGCGCCAGCAGCCCCGGACAGGGCAATCAGCCCCAGCATTTT. Residues: CASSPGQGNQPQHF.

V usage is TRBV6-1 and J usage is TRBJ2-1; 9 positions match TRBD2. V dropped 9 bases and J dropped 6; count of bases not matched to a gene: 9. CDR3 length: 14 amino acids. Germline V gene sequence: CDR1 MNHNS, CDR2 SASEGT. This CDR3 reads CASTLAGMSNEQFF. The CDR3 region has the DNA TGTGCCAGTACTCTAGCGGGGATGTCCAATGAGCAGTTCTTC.

This chain links TRBV28 with TRBJ1-1, with D unresolved. The germline V gene has CDR1 MDHEN and CDR2 SYDVKM. Between the trimmed V and J ends, which lost 3 bases and 1 base, there was a span of 12 bases. CDR3 size: 15 residues. This CDR3 reads CASSFSGAGNTEAFF. Written as DNA, the CDR3 is TGTGCCAGCAGTTTTTCAGGCGCGGGGAACACTGAAGCTTTCTTT.

V is TRBV7-2 and J is TRBJ1-2; D gene ambiguous. There are 15 residues in the CDR3. V shed 5 bases and J shed 2 bases, with 15 bases lying between them. The V gene's germline CDR1 is SGHTA and CDR2 FQGNSA. Here the CDR3 reads CASSPRPEPNYGYTF. The CDR3 bases are TGTGCCAGCAGCCCTCGCCCGGAACCCAACTATGGCTACACCTTC.

The V gene is TRBV6-6, the J gene TRBJ1-1; TRBD1 might be the D (6 bases). This CDR3 is 15 amino acids long. Looked up from germline, CDR1 is MNHNY and CDR2 is SVGAGI (reference sequence). The V end lost 4 bases, the J end lost 2 bases, and 14 bases lay between the germline ends. This chain's CDR3 is CASSSEGTPNTEAFF. Written as DNA, the CDR3 is TGTGCCAGCAGTTCCGAGGGGACACCCAACACTGAAGCTTTCTTT.

The CDR3 loop is CASSPPFPGAYGYTF. The CDR3 DNA sequence: TGTGCCAGCTCACCACCTTTCCCGGGGGCCTATGGCTACACCTTC. V is TRBV18 and J is TRBJ1-2; maybe TRBD1 (6 bases). The CDR3 sequence is 15 residues long. The germline V gene has CDR1 KGHSH and CDR2 LQKENI. V gave up 0 bases and J gave up 4 bases, with 12 bases separating them. The whole variable domain, remainder taken from reference TRBV18 and TRBJ1-2, is NAGVMQNPRHLVRRRGQEARLRCSPMKGHSHVYWYRQLPEEGLKFMVYLQKENIIDESGMPKERFSAEFPKEGPSILRIQQVVRGDSAAYFCASSPPFPGAYGYTFGSGTRLTVV.

The table lists this clone with a few counts. This chain connects TRBV10-3 to TRBJ1-5; TRBD1 aligns across 8 bases. In germline, CDR1 is ENHRY, CDR2 SYGVKD. The CDR3 is 13 amino acids. J was trimmed by 7 bases and V by 4 bases; bases with no gene match: 3. The CDR3 DNA follows: TGTGCCATCAGTGGGACAGGGCAGCAGCCCCAGCATTTT. Encoded protein: CAISGTGQQPQHF.

In DNA, the CDR3 is TGCAGCGTTGAGGGGAGATACGACTATGGCTACACCTTC. Residues: CSVEGRYDYGYTF. V is TRBV29-1 and J is TRBJ1-2; no firm D call. Trimming took off 3 bases at V and 3 bases at J, with 11 bases between the two ends. The CDR3 has 13 amino acids. Per germline, CDR1 SQVTM and CDR2 ANQGSEA.

The chain has TRBV5-1 and TRBJ2-6; D gene uncertain. Germline V gene data show CDR1 as SGHRS and CDR2 as YFSETQ. The CDR3 is made up of 16 amino acids. V lost 2 bases and J 4 bases, leaving 13 bases between the germline ends. This CDR3 is CASSFGLRAGANVLTF. The CDR3 nucleotides read TGCGCCAGCAGCTTCGGTTTGCGTGCAGGGGCCAACGTCCTGACTTTC.

The V call is TRBV1, the J call TRBJ2-5; TRBD2 is the table's D call, not checked against the DNA. TRBV1 is a documented pseudogene. This CDR3 contains 14 residues. DNA for the CDR3: TGCACCAGCCCGAGGAGGACTAGCGCAGAGACCCAGTACTTC. Translation: CTSPRRTSAETQYF.

This chain uses TRBV7-6 with TRBJ2-2; 9 bases are a match to TRBD2. This CDR3 comprises 17 residues. The germline V gene has CDR1 SGHVS and CDR2 FNYEAQ. Trimming cost V 3 bases and J 2 bases; bases outside gene matches: 7. The CDR3 sequence is CASSLTGTSSNTGELFF. DNA for the CDR3: TGTGCCAGCAGCTTGACCGGGACTAGCAGCAACACCGGGGAGCTGTTTTTT.

CDR3 bases: TGTGCCAGCAGCTTTATTGCCGGGACAGGGTCGACTTTCTTT. Its translation: CASSFIAGTGSTFF. The chain carries TRBV11-2 and TRBJ1-1; 9 nucleotides line up with TRBD1. V shed 3 bases and J 12 bases; nucleotides not matched to a gene: 11. The CDR3 spans 14 residues. Looked up from germline, CDR1 is SGHAT and CDR2 is FQNNGV.

V is TRBV7-9 and J is TRBJ1-2; no reliable D call. CDR3 length: 13 amino acids. Between the trimmed V and J ends, which lost 8 bases and 5 bases, there was a span of 15 bases. The germline V gene encodes CDR1 SEHNR and CDR2 FQNEAQ (reference sequence). The CDR3 DNA reads as TGTGCCAGCTTAGACCATTTGGGGTATGGCTACACCTTC. Translating gives CASLDHLGYGYTF.

The chain links TRBV18 to TRBJ2-7; the match to TRBD2 covers 7 bases. J lost 0 bases, V lost 3 bases, and 8 bases had no gene match. Germline V gene sequence: CDR1 KGHSH, CDR2 LQKENI. The CDR3 is made up of 16 amino acids. CDR3: CASSPSNGGSSYEQYF. The CDR3 DNA is TGTGCCAGCTCACCCTCCAACGGCGGGAGCTCCTACGAGCAGTACTTC. The full variable domain, completed using reference TRBV18 and TRBJ2-7, is NAGVMQNPRHLVRRRGQEARLRCSPMKGHSHVYWYRQLPEEGLKFMVYLQKENIIDESGMPKERFSAEFPKEGPSILRIQQVVRGDSAAYFCASSPSNGGSSYEQYFGPGTRLTVT.